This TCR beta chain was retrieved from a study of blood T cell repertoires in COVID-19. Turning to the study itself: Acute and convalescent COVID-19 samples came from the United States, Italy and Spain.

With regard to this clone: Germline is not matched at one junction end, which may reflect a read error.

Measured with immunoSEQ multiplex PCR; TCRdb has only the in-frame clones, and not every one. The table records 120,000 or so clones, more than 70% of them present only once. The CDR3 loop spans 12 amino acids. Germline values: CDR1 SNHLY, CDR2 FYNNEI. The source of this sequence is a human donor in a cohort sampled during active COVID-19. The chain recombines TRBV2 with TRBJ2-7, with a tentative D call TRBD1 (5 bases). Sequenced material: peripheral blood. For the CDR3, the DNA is TGTGCCACCAACAATGAATTGACAGCCATGGGGTTC. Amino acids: CATNNELTAMGF.